This TCR beta chain was observed in a study of T cells after yellow fever vaccination. This CDR3 has 22 amino acids. V lost 6 bases, J lost 0 bases, and 20 bases stayed unmatched. Study-level results: Post-booster reappearance was seen for most primary-vaccination clones (around 97% CD4, about 88% CD8).

Via MiXCR, TCRdb re-called the 5' RACE reads, giving one row per CDR3 protein. Altogether hundreds of thousands of distinct CDR3 sequences are present, over 8% being singletons, with the ten largest covering approximately 19%. A note on this clonotype: Its antigen is as yet unknown.

The sequenced sample was PBMCs, obtained on the day of the first yellow fever vaccination. The chain combines TRBV7-1 with TRBJ2-1; 13 bases line up with TRBD2. TRBV7-1 is an open reading frame, and its role is uncertain. This TCR was recovered from a man younger than 35 who received the YFV17D yellow fever vaccine. Here the CDR3 reads CASSHPSRGGTSGASSYNEQFF. DNA for the CDR3: TGTGCCAGCAGTCATCCTTCCCGGGGCGGGACTAGCGGGGCGAGCTCCTACAATGAGCAGTTCTTC.